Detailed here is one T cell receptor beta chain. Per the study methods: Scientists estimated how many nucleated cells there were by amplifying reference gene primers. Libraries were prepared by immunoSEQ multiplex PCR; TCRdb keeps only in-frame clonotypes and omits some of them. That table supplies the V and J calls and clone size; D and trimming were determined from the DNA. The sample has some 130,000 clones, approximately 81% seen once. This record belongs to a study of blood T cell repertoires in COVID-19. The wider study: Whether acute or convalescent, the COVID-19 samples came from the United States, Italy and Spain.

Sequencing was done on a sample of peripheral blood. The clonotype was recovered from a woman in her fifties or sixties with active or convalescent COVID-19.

The CDR3 is CASSLAEGTGTGYTF. CDR3 bases: TGTGCCAGCAGCTTGGCGGAGGGGACAGGGACTGGCTACACCTTC. The J gene is TRBJ1-2, the V gene TRBV5-6, with 9 bases matching TRBD1. The CDR3 extends over 15 amino acids. Germline V gives CDR1 SGHDT, CDR2 YYEEEE. V shed 0 bases and J 7 bases; nucleotides not matched to a gene: 7. Drawing the rest from reference TRBV5-6 and TRBJ1-2, the complete variable domain is DAGVTQSPTHLIKTRGQQVTLRCSPKSGHDTVSWYQQALGQGPQFIFQYYEEEERQRGNFPDRFSGHQFPNYSSELNVNALLLGDSALYLCASSLAEGTGTGYTFGSGTRLTVV.